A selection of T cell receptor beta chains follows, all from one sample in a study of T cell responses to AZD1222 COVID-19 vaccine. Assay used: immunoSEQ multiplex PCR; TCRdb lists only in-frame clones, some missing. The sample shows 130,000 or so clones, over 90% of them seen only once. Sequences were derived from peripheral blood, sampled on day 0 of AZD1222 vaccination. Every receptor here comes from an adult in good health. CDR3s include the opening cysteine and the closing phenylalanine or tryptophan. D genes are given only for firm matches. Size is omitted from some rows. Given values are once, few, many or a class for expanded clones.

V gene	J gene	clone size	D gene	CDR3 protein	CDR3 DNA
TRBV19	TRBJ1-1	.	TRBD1	CASSRGDRETNTEAFF	TGTGCCAGTAGTCGAGGGGACAGGGAGACGAACACTGAAGCTTTCTTT
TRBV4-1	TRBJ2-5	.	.	CASSQVGLGRETQYF	TGCGCCAGCAGCCAAGTAGGGCTGGGAAGGGAGACCCAGTACTTC
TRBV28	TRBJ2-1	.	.	CASSLFSLGDSYNEQFF	TGTGCCAGCAGTTTATTCTCCCTAGGGGACTCCTACAATGAGCAGTTCTTC
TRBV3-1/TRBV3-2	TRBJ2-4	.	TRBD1	CASSPGTGGGGKNIQYF	TGTGCCAGCAGCCCCGGGACAGGGGGCGGGGGCAAAAACATTCAGTACTTC
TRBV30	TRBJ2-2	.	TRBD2	CAWNRLAGAPGTGELFF	TGTGCCTGGAACAGACTAGCGGGAGCCCCAGGAACCGGGGAGCTGTTTTTT
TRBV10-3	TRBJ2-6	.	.	CAISDRGAGANVLTF	TGTGCCATCAGTGACAGGGGCGCTGGGGCCAACGTCCTGACTTTC
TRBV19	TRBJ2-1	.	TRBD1	CASSFGQGANEQFF	TGTGCCAGTAGTTTCGGACAGGGGGCGAATGAGCAGTTCTTC
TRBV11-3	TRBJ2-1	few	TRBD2	CASSLSSGRANEQFF	TGTGCCAGCAGCTTATCGAGCGGGAGGGCCAATGAGCAGTTCTTC
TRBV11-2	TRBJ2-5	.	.	CASSLGTGETQYF	TGTGCCAGCAGCTTAGGGACGGGGGAGACCCAGTACTTC
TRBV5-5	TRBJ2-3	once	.	CASSLARPSADVGTDTQYF	TGTGCCAGCAGCTTGGCCCGGCCGTCAGCGGACGTGGGCACAGATACGCAGTATTTT
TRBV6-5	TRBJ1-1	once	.	CASQKEGNTEAFF	TGTGCCAGCCAAAAGGAGGGGAACACTGAAGCTTTCTTT
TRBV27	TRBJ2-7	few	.	CASSLLGVPHEQYF	TGTGCCAGCAGTTTATTGGGTGTCCCCCACGAGCAGTACTTC
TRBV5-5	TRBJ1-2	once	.	CASSFPGVDYGYTF	TGTGCCAGCAGCTTTCCGGGGGTGGACTATGGCTACACCTTC
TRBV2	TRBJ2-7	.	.	CASSVYEQYF	TGTGCCAGCAGCGTCTACGAGCAGTACTTC
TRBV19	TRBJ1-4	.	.	CASYGATNEKLFF	TGTGCCAGTTATGGAGCAACTAATGAAAAACTGTTTTTT
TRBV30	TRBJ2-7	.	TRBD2	CAWSGTSYEQYF	TGTGCCTGGAGCGGGACTAGCTACGAGCAGTACTTC
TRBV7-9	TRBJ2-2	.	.	CASSPQDGSRVTGELFF	TGTGCCAGCAGCCCACAAGACGGCTCGAGGGTCACCGGGGAGCTGTTTTTT
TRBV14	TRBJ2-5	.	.	CASSQVQEQETQYF	TGTGCCAGCAGCCAAGTACAGGAACAAGAGACCCAGTACTTC
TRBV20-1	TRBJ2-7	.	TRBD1	CSASRVRQGDSYEQYF	TGCAGTGCTAGTAGAGTCAGACAGGGGGATTCCTACGAGCAGTACTTC
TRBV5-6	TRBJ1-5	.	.	CASSQRTVRGDQPQHF	TGTGCCAGCAGCCAGCGGACCGTAAGGGGAGATCAGCCCCAGCATTTT
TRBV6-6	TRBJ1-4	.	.	CTSSYSRGGRNEKLFF	TGTACCAGCAGTTACTCGAGGGGCGGCAGAAATGAAAAACTGTTTTTT
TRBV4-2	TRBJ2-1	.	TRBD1	CASSQRTGPYNEQFF	TGTGCCAGCAGCCAACGGACAGGGCCCTACAATGAGCAGTTCTTC
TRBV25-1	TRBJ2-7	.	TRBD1	CASSETRDRAYEQYF	TGTGCCAGCAGTGAAACCCGGGACAGAGCCTACGAGCAGTACTTC
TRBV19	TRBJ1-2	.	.	CASGGPTGNSNYGYTF	TGTGCCAGCGGTGGACCGACAGGCAACTCTAATTATGGCTACACCTTC
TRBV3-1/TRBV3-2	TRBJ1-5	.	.	CASSQDAGGNQPQHF	TGTGCCAGCAGCCAAGATGCGGGGGGTAATCAGCCCCAGCATTTT
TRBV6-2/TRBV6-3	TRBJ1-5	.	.	CASSYSYSPGFTNQPQHF	TGTGCCAGCAGTTACTCGTACAGTCCAGGTTTTACAAATCAGCCCCAGCATTTT
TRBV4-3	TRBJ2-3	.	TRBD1	CASSQERGGRGVADTQYF	TGCGCCAGCAGCCAAGAACGAGGGGGCCGTGGGGTAGCAGATACGCAGTATTTT
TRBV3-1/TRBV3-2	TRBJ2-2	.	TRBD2	CASSQPAVTSGTPQTGELFF	TGTGCCAGCAGCCAACCCGCTGTGACTAGCGGGACTCCCCAAACCGGGGAGCTGTTTTTT
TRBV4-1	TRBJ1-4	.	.	CASSQEGTGNEKLFF	TGCGCCAGCAGCCAAGAGGGGACGGGTAATGAAAAACTGTTTTTT
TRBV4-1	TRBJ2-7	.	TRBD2	CASSQEGAGGPLSYEQYF	TGCGCCAGCAGCCAAGAGGGAGCGGGAGGGCCACTCTCCTACGAGCAGTACTTC
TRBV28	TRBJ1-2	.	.	CASRDNLYGYTF	TGTGCCAGCAGGGACAACCTCTATGGCTACACCTTC
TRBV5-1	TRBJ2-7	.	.	CASSEGLPGSYEQYF	TGCGCCAGCAGCGAAGGACTGCCGGGGTCCTACGAGCAGTACTTC
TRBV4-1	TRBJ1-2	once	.	CASSQTRGGGYTF	TGCGCCAGCAGCCAGACCAGAGGGGGGGGCTACACCTTC
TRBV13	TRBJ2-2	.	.	CASSLGRIYITGELFF	TGTGCCAGCAGCTTAGGCAGGATATACATCACCGGGGAGCTGTTTTTT
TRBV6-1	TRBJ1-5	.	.	CASSEERAGDASHQPQHF	TGTGCCAGCAGTGAAGAAAGGGCAGGGGATGCCTCCCATCAGCCCCAGCATTTT
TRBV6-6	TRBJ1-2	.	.	CASSSPSTEFYGYTF	TGTGCCAGCAGTTCACCCAGTACAGAATTCTATGGCTACACCTTC
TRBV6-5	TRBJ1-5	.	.	CASSSGGGNQPQHF	TGTGCCAGCAGCTCCGGGGGGGGCAATCAGCCCCAGCATTTT
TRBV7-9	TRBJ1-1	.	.	CASSLIGTEAFF	TGTGCCAGCAGCTTAATCGGGACTGAAGCTTTCTTT
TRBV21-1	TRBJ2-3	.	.	CASSSGQNYRGHTDTQYF	TGTGCCAGCAGCTCCGGTCAGAATTACAGGGGTCACACAGATACGCAGTATTTT
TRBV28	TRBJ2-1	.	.	CASGTVSRIVHNEQFF	TGTGCCAGCGGTACGGTAAGCCGGATCGTCCACAATGAGCAGTTCTTC
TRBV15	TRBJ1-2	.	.	CATSRDRGTYGYTF	TGTGCCACCAGCAGAGACAGGGGAACCTATGGCTACACCTTC